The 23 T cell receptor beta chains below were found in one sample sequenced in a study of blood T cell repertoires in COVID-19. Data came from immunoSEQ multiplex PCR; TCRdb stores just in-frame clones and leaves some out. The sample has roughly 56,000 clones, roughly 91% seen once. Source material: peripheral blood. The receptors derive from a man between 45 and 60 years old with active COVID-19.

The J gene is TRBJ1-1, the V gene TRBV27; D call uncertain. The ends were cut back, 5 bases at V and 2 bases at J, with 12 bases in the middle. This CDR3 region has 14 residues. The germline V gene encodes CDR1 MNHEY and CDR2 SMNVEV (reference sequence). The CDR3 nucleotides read TGTGCCAGCAGTCCCTTGACACCTAACACTGAAGCTTTCTTT. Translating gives CASSPLTPNTEAFF.

CDR3 in amino acids: CASSFGTINYNEQFF. The CDR3 DNA follows: TGTGCCAGCAGCTTCGGGACAATAAACTACAATGAGCAGTTCTTC. V usage is TRBV7-6 and J usage is TRBJ2-1; weak D call: TRBD1 (6 bases). Trimming shortened V by 3 bases and J by 3 bases, and 12 bases separated the two germline ends. The CDR3 runs to 15 residues. CDR1 is SGHVS and CDR2 is FNYEAQ in the germline V gene. The whole variable domain, filled in from reference TRBV7-6 and TRBJ2-1, reads GAGVSQSPRYKVTKRGQDVALRCDPISGHVSLYWYRQALGQGPEFLTYFNYEAQQDKSGLPNDRFSAERPEGSISTLTIQRTEQRDSAMYRCASSFGTINYNEQFFGPGTRLTVL.

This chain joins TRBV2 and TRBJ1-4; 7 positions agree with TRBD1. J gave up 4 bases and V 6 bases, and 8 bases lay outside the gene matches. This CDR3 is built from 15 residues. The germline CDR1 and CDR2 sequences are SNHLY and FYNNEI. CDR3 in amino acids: CASRKTGTDNEKLFF. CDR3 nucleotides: TGTGCCAGCAGAAAAACCGGGACAGATAATGAAAAACTGTTTTTT.

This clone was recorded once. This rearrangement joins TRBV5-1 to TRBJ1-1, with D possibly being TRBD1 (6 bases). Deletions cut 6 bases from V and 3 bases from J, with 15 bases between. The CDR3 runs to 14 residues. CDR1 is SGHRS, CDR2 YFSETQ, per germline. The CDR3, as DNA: TGCGCCAGCAATCGGCTGGGGGCGGACACTGAAGCTTTCTTT. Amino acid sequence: CASNRLGADTEAFF.

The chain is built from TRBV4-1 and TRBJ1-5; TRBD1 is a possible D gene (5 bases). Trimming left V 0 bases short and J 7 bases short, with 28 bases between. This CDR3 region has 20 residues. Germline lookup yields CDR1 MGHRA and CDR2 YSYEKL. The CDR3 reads CASSQDIEGLGGRGRQPQHF. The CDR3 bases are TGCGCCAGCAGCCAAGATATTGAGGGCTTAGGAGGGCGGGGACGGCAGCCCCAGCATTTT.

The CDR3 sequence is CASSKQGSAVGNTEAFF. The CDR3, as DNA: TGTGCCAGCAGCAAGCAGGGTAGTGCGGTAGGGAACACTGAAGCTTTCTTT. V gene TRBV7-6 combines with J gene TRBJ1-1, with D possibly TRBD1 on 5 matching bases. Germline values: CDR1 SGHVS, CDR2 FNYEAQ. The CDR3 runs to 17 residues. Trimming shortened V by 5 bases and J by 1 base, and 20 bases separated the two germline ends.

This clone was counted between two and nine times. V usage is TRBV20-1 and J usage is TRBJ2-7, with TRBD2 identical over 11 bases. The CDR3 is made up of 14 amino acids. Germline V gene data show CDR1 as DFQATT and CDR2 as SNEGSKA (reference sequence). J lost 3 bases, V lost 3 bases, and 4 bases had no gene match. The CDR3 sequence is CSASSGTSGYEQYF. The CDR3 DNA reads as TGCAGTGCTAGTTCCGGGACTAGCGGCTACGAGCAGTACTTC.

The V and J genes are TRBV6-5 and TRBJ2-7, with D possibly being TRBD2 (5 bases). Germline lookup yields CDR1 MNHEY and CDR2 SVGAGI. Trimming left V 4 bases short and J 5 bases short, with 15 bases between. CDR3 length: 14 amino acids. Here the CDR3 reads CASSLQRVWDEQYF. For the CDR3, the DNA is TGTGCCAGCAGTTTACAGAGGGTGTGGGACGAGCAGTACTTC.

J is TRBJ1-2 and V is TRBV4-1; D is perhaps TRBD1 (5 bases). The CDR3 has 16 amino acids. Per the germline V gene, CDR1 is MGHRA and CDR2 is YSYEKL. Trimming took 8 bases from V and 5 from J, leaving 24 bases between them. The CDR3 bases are TGCGCCAGCGCTCCGGACGTCGCCGGGACTCCTTATGGCTACACCTTC. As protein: CASAPDVAGTPYGYTF.

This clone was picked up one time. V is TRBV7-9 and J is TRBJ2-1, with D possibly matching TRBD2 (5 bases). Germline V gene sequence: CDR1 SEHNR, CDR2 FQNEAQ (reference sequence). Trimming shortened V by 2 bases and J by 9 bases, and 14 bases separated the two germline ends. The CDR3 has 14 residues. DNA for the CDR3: TGTGCCAGCAGCTTATACTCTGGAGGCGGTGAGCAGTTCTTC. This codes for CASSLYSGGGEQFF.

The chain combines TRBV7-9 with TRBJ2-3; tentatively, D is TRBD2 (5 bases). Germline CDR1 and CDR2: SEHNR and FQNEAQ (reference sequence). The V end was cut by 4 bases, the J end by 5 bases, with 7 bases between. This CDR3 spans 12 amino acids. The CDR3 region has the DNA TGTGCCAGCAGCTCTACTAGAGATACGCAGTATTTT. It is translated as CASSSTRDTQYF. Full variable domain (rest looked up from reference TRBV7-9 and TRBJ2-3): DTGVSQNPRHKITKRGQNVTFRCDPISEHNRLYWYRQTLGQGPEFLTYFQNEAQLEKSRLLSDRFSAERPKGSFSTLEIQRTEQGDSAMYLCASSSTRDTQYFGPGTRLTVL.

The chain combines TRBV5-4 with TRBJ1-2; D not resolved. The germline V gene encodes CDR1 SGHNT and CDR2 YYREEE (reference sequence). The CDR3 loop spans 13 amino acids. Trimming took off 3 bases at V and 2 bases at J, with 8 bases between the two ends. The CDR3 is CASSSGRNYGYTF. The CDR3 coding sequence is TGTGCCAGCAGCTCGGGGAGAAACTATGGCTACACCTTC.

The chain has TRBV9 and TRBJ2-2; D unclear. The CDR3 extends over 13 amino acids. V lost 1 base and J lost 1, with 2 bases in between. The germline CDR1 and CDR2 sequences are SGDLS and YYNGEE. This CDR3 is CASSVQNTGELFF. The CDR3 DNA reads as TGTGCCAGCAGCGTACAGAACACCGGGGAGCTGTTTTTT. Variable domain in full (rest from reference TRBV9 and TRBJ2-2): DSGVTQTPKHLITATGQRVTLRCSPRSGDLSVYWYQQSLDQGLQFLIQYYNGEERAKGNILERFSAQQFPDLHSELNLSSLELGDSALYFCASSVQNTGELFFGEGSRLTVL.

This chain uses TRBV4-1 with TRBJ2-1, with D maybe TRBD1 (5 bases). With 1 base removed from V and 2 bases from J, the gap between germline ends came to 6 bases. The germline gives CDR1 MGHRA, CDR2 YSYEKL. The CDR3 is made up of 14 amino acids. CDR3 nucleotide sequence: TGCGCCAGCAGCCAAGGACAGACCTACAATGAGCAGTTCTTC. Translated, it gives CASSQGQTYNEQFF.

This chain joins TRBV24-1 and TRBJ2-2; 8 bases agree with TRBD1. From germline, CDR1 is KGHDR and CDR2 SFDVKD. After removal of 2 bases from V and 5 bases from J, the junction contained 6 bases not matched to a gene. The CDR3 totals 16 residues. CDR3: CATSDSGQGGTGELFF. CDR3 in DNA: TGTGCCACCAGTGATTCCGGACAGGGTGGAACCGGGGAGCTGTTTTTT.

CDR3 in amino acids: CSVGGGDISRNEQFF. CDR3 bases: TGCAGCGTTGGGGGTGGGGACATCAGTAGGAATGAGCAGTTCTTC. The V gene is TRBV29-1, the J gene TRBJ2-1; D possibly corresponds to TRBD1 (6 bases). Trimming took off 4 bases at V and 7 bases at J, with 20 bases between the two ends. Germline V CDR1 and CDR2: SQVTM, ANQGSEA. The CDR3 length is 15 residues.

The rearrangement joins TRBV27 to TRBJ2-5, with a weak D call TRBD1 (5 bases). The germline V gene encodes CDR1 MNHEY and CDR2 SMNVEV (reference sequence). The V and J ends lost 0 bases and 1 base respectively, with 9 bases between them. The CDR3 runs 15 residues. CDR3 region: CASSLSWGTQETQYF. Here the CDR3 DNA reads TGTGCCAGCAGTTTATCGTGGGGCACCCAAGAGACCCAGTACTTC.

The CDR3 DNA reads TGTGCCAGCAGCTCCGACAGACCGACAGGGCAGCCCCAGCATTTT. Protein product: CASSSDRPTGQPQHF. The chain employs TRBV7-9 and TRBJ1-5; 7 bases align to TRBD1. The CDR3 is 15 residues long. V was clipped by 4 bases and J by 7 bases; unmatched bases: 10. The germline V gene has CDR1 SEHNR and CDR2 FQNEAQ (reference sequence).

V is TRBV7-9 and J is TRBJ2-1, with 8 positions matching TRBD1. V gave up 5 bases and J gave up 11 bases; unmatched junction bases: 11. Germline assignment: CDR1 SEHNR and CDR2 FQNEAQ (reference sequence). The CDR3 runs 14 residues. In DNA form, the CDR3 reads TGTGCCAGCAGCCCAGGGGGCCTATCTTTGAAGCAGTTCTTC. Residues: CASSPGGLSLKQFF.

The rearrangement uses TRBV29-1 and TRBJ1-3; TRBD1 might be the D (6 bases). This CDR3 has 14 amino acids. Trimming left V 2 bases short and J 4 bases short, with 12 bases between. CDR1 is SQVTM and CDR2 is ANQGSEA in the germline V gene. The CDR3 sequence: CSVEQGWPGNTIYF. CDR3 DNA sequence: TGCAGCGTTGAACAGGGGTGGCCCGGAAACACCATATATTTT. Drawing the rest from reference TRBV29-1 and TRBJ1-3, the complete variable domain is SAVISQKPSRDICQRGTSLTIQCQVDSQVTMMFWYRQQPGQSLTLIATANQGSEATYESGFVIDKFPISRPNLTFSTLTVSNMSPEDSSIYLCSVEQGWPGNTIYFGEGSWLTVV.

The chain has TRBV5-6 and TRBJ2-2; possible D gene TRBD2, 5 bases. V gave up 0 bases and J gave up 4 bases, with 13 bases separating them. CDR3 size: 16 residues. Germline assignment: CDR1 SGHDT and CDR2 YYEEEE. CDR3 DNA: TGTGCCAGCAGCTTGGCCGATCGGGGAATCACCGGGGAGCTGTTTTTT. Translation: CASSLADRGITGELFF.

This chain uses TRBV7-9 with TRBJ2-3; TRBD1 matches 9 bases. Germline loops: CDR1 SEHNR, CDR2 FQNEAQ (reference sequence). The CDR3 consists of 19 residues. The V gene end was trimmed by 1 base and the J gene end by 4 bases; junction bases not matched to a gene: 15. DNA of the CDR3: TGTGCCAGCAGCTTAGTGGTGAGCGCGGTACAGGGGGCCTCAGATACGCAGTATTTT. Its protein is CASSLVVSAVQGASDTQYF. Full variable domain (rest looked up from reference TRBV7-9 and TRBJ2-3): DTGVSQNPRHKITKRGQNVTFRCDPISEHNRLYWYRQTLGQGPEFLTYFQNEAQLEKSRLLSDRFSAERPKGSFSTLEIQRTEQGDSAMYLCASSLVVSAVQGASDTQYFGPGTRLTVL.

CDR3 nucleotides: TGTGCCAGCAGCTTAATGACAGGGGATCTTTTTTCACCCCTCCACTTT. Encoded protein: CASSLMTGDLFSPLHF. The rearrangement uses TRBV5-8 and TRBJ1-6; 8 positions match TRBD1. V lost 2 bases, J lost 9 bases, and 10 bases stayed unmatched. The CDR3 extends over 16 amino acids. CDR1 is SGHTS, CDR2 YDEGEE, per germline.